Shown below are 4 T cell receptor beta chains from a single sample sequenced in a study of cytomegalovirus exposure and HLA in healthy donors (dated by TCRdb to the late 2010s). The library relied on the immunoSEQ multiplex PCR assay. A mixture of 60 forward primers for TCR Vbeta segments and 13 reverse primers for TCR Jbeta segments was used in the multiplex PCR. In TCRdb, the immuneACCESS table is reduced to in-frame sequences with V and J assigned. These tables do not hold every clone; where another copy was compared, an unresolved V gene accounts for under half, and the others remain unexplained. The sample yields 85,000 to 120,000 clones; 65% to 90% were counted once. In total, the top ten clones hold under 2% of the sample. Sequences were obtained from PBMCs. Receptors originate from a man aged 50 to 60 in good health and CMV-seronegative.

The chain recombines TRBV5-4 with TRBJ1-6; 8 bases agree with TRBD1. Germline-derived CDR1 and CDR2 are SGHNT and YYREEE (reference sequence). With 5 bases clipped from V and 8 bases from J, the junction kept 9 bases outside the gene matches. CDR3 length: 15 amino acids. The CDR3 protein is CASSSPGQAYSPLHF. The CDR3 DNA is TGTGCCAGCAGTTCTCCGGGACAGGCATATTCACCCCTCCACTTT.

This chain joins TRBV5-1 and TRBJ2-3; 12 nucleotides line up with TRBD2. Germline trimming cut 2 bases from V and 7 bases from J; bases unmatched to any gene: 8. Germline lookup yields CDR1 SGHRS and CDR2 YFSETQ. The CDR3 totals 16 residues. CDR3 sequence reads: CASSFTSGGFQNTQYF. Here the CDR3 DNA reads TGCGCCAGCAGCTTTACTAGCGGGGGGTTCCAAAATACGCAGTATTTT.

V gene TRBV2 combines with J gene TRBJ2-3; D unresolved. The germline V and J ends were trimmed by 7 bases and 9 bases, with 14 bases remaining between them. The CDR3 loop spans 12 amino acids. Germline CDR1 SNHLY, CDR2 FYNNEI. The CDR3 loop reads CASNPSTRTQYF. Written as DNA, the CDR3 is TGTGCCAGCAACCCTTCGACAAGGACGCAGTATTTT.

This chain connects TRBV6-1 to TRBJ2-3, with D unclear. The CDR3 is 16 residues long. V lost 1 base, J lost 0 bases, and 11 bases lay in between. The V gene's germline CDR1 is MNHNS and CDR2 SASEGT. The CDR3 sequence: CASSEVYRSSTDTQYF. Here the CDR3 DNA reads TGTGCCAGCAGTGAAGTCTACAGATCTAGCACAGATACGCAGTATTTT.